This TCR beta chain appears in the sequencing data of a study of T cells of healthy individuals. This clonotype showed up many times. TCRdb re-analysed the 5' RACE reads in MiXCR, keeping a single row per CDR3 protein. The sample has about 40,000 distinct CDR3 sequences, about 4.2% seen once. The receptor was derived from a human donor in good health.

The CDR3 spells CASSQDSSPITEKLFF. The DNA of the CDR3 is TGCGCCAGCAGCCAGGACTCCAGCCCGATTACTGAAAAACTGTTTTTT. The chain carries TRBV4-1 and TRBJ1-4; D gene ambiguous. V was clipped by 3 bases and J by 7 bases, with 18 bases between them. The V gene's germline CDR1 is MGHRA and CDR2 YSYEKL. The CDR3 contains 16 residues.